These 14 T cell receptor beta chains came from one sample sequenced in a study of memory CD4+ T cells and cytomegalovirus serostatus. The sort gate was single viable CD3+CD4+CD8-CD45RO+ cells for memory CD4+ T cells. Clones were sequenced by immunoSEQ multiplex PCR, and TCRdb holds only the in-frame ones, with some missing. The profile shows 35,000 to 50,000 clones, about 82% of them singletons. The sequencing input was memory CD4+ T cells from blood. Receptors were obtained from an adult in good health and CMV-seronegative.

Of note for this clone: Additional DNA sequences in this sample encode the identical CDR3. This rearrangement joins TRBV5-1 to TRBJ2-7, with 10 bases matching TRBD1. CDR1 and CDR2 (germline): SGHRS, YFSETQ. V lost 4 bases and J lost 5; bases outside the gene matches: 3. This CDR3 is 13 amino acids long. CDR3 DNA: TGCGCCAGCAGCAAAGGACAGGGGGACGAGCAGTACTTC. Its translation: CASSKGQGDEQYF. The whole variable domain, remainder taken from reference TRBV5-1 and TRBJ2-7, is KAGVTQTPRYLIKTRGQQVTLSCSPISGHRSVSWYQQTPGQGLQFLFEYFSETQRNKGNFPGRFSGRQFSNSRSEMNVSTLELGDSALYLCASSKGQGDEQYFGPGTRLTVT.

This chain links TRBV28 with TRBJ1-5; D is uncertain. Trimming removed 6 bases at V and 4 bases at J, with 13 bases between. Germline loops: CDR1 MDHEN, CDR2 SYDVKM. The CDR3 has 14 residues. The CDR3 DNA sequence: TGTGCCAGCAGCCCAGTGCTAGGGAATCAGCCCCAGCATTTT. Protein sequence: CASSPVLGNQPQHF.

The chain carries TRBV6-1 and TRBJ1-2; weak D call: TRBD1 (5 bases). The CDR3 is made up of 15 amino acids. Trimming pared 3 bases from V and 2 bases from J, leaving 13 bases between. Germline V lookup: CDR1 MNHNS, CDR2 SASEGT. In DNA form, the CDR3 reads TGTGCCAGCAGTGACTTAGGGGACTTAAACTATGGCTACACCTTC. Its protein is CASSDLGDLNYGYTF.

This clone has more than one count but fewer than ten. The chain carries TRBV30 and TRBJ2-6; the D is unclear. V lost 0 bases and J lost 3, with 0 bases in between. CDR3 length equals 12 residues. Germline V gives CDR1 GTSNPN, CDR2 SVGIG (reference sequence). The CDR3: CAWSVGANVLTF. CDR3 DNA sequence: TGTGCCTGGAGTGTTGGGGCCAACGTCCTGACTTTC.

The chain has TRBV18 and TRBJ1-4; TRBD1 might be the D (6 bases). Germline-derived CDR1 and CDR2 are KGHSH and LQKENI. V shed 3 bases and J shed 7 bases, with 15 bases lying between them. The CDR3 is 15 residues long. The CDR3 is CASSPSWGAGEKLFF. CDR3 sequence (DNA): TGTGCCAGCTCACCCAGTTGGGGGGCGGGTGAAAAACTGTTTTTT.

A few counts support this clone. The chain recombines TRBV19 with TRBJ2-7; 14 bases line up with TRBD2. Germline lookup yields CDR1 LNHDA and CDR2 SQIVND (reference sequence). The J segment lost 2 bases and the V segment lost 5 bases, leaving 2 bases of the junction unmatched. This CDR3 is 15 amino acids long. The CDR3 DNA reads TGTGCCAGTAGTCCGGGACTAGCGGGAGCCTACGAGCAGTACTTC. It codes for CASSPGLAGAYEQYF.

The J gene is TRBJ2-1, the V gene TRBV5-1, with D perhaps matching TRBD2 (6 bases). V was shortened by 0 bases and J by 7 bases, with 8 bases between the two germline ends. This CDR3 spans 13 amino acids. Germline V lookup: CDR1 SGHRS, CDR2 YFSETQ. CDR3 loop: CASSLGGTNEQFF. DNA for the CDR3: TGCGCCAGCAGCTTGGGGGGGACTAATGAGCAGTTCTTC.

J is TRBJ2-1 and V is TRBV4-3, with 10 bases matching TRBD2. Germline assignment: CDR1 LGHNA and CDR2 YSLEER. The V gene end was trimmed by 4 bases and the J gene end by 7 bases; junction bases not matched to a gene: 7. This CDR3 spans 15 amino acids. The CDR3 DNA reads as TGCGCCAGCAGCCCTAGCGGGAGTTTGGCAAATGAGCAGTTCTTC. The encoded protein is CASSPSGSLANEQFF.

This chain joins TRBV30 and TRBJ2-1; 9 bases are a match to TRBD1. Per germline, CDR1 GTSNPN and CDR2 SVGIG (reference sequence). The CDR3 runs 13 residues. V was pared by 8 bases and J by 1 base, with 3 bases of the junction left unmatched. CDR3 sequence: CAADRGSYNEQFF. In nucleotides, the CDR3 is TGTGCCGCGGACAGGGGATCCTACAATGAGCAGTTCTTC.

This chain uses TRBV2 with TRBJ2-5, with 11 bases aligning to TRBD2. Germline V gene data show CDR1 as SNHLY and CDR2 as FYNNEI. Germline trimming cut 6 bases from V and 2 bases from J; bases unmatched to any gene: 5. The CDR3 totals 15 residues. The CDR3 nucleotides are TGTGCCAGCAGAGTTAGACTAGCGGGGCAAGAGACCCAGTACTTC. This gives the protein CASRVRLAGQETQYF.

This chain joins TRBV29-1 and TRBJ1-4; D might be TRBD1 (6 bases). V dropped 5 bases and J dropped 1 base, with 17 bases sitting between them. Germline V lookup: CDR1 SQVTM, CDR2 ANQGSEA. The CDR3 has 16 amino acids. CDR3 coding DNA: TGCAGCGTTATGGGAGTCTCAGGGGTAACTAATGAAAAACTGTTTTTT. The encoded protein is CSVMGVSGVTNEKLFF. Filled out from reference TRBV29-1 and TRBJ1-4, the complete variable domain reads SAVISQKPSRDICQRGTSLTIQCQVDSQVTMMFWYRQQPGQSLTLIATANQGSEATYESGFVIDKFPISRPNLTFSTLTVSNMSPEDSSIYLCSVMGVSGVTNEKLFFGSGTQLSVL.

The chain employs TRBV6-6 and TRBJ2-7; 8 bases fit TRBD1. Germline assignment: CDR1 MNHNY and CDR2 SVGAGI (reference sequence). The CDR3 is 14 amino acids. V lost 5 bases and J lost 5; bases outside the gene matches: 8. CDR3 sequence reads: CASSHRDRSDEQYF. CDR3 in DNA: TGTGCCAGCAGTCACCGGGACAGGTCAGACGAGCAGTACTTC.

The chain is built from TRBV19 and TRBJ2-3, with 9 bases lining up with TRBD2. The junction had 5 bases not matched to a gene; V was cut back by 6 bases and J by 4 bases. Looked up from germline, CDR1 is LNHDA and CDR2 is SQIVND (reference sequence). CDR3 length equals 14 residues. CDR3 sequence (DNA): TGTGCCAGTAGGCAAGCGGGAGGCCCAGATACGCAGTATTTT. Translated, it gives CASRQAGGPDTQYF.

V gene TRBV28 combines with J gene TRBJ2-2; D is unresolved. V shed 2 bases and J shed 6 bases, with 7 bases lying between them. This CDR3 has 13 residues. Germline V lookup: CDR1 MDHEN, CDR2 SYDVKM. The CDR3 protein is CASSLMAPGELFF. In nucleotides, the CDR3 is TGTGCCAGCAGTTTAATGGCTCCCGGGGAGCTGTTTTTT.